The 10 T cell receptor beta chains reported below all come from one sample, sequenced in a study of T-cell memory formation after mild COVID-19. From the 5' RACE reads, TCRdb called clonotypes with MiXCR, one entry per CDR3 protein. The sample holds 130,000 to 150,000 distinct CDR3 sequences, 6% to 7% seen once. The specimen was PBMCs or a T cell subset sorted from them (not recorded which). The receptors shown here come from an adult woman who had mild COVID-19 (a few samples of this study predate the infection). Cell type and time point are not known.

In its sample, this clonotype was seen many times. The chain joins TRBV7-2 to TRBJ2-4; 7 positions match TRBD2. Germline CDR1 and CDR2: SGHTA and FQGNSA. J gave up 1 base and V 5 bases, and 8 bases lay outside the gene matches. The CDR3 spans 16 residues. CDR3 sequence reads: CASSDRLAGAKNIQYF. For the CDR3, the DNA is TGTGCCAGCAGCGACCGACTAGCCGGGGCCAAAAACATTCAGTACTTC.

The chain is built from TRBV5-6 and TRBJ2-1; unclear D gene. CDR1 and CDR2 from the germline V gene are SGHDT and YYEEEE. The CDR3 has 15 residues. V lost 5 bases to trimming and J lost 2 bases, with 14 bases between them. CDR3 amino acids: CASRQPGETYNEQFF. The CDR3 nucleotides read TGTGCCAGCAGACAGCCCGGAGAGACCTACAATGAGCAGTTCTTC. Based on the CDR3 plus reference TRBV5-6 and TRBJ2-1, the full variable domain is DAGVTQSPTHLIKTRGQQVTLRCSPKSGHDTVSWYQQALGQGPQFIFQYYEEEERQRGNFPDRFSGHQFPNYSSELNVNALLLGDSALYLCASRQPGETYNEQFFGPGTRLTVL.

V usage is TRBV20-1 and J usage is TRBJ1-1; the D gene is possibly TRBD1 (5 bases). V was pared by 0 bases and J by 1 base, with 9 bases between. The germline CDR1 and CDR2 sequences are DFQATT and SNEGSKA (reference sequence). The CDR3 sequence is 14 residues long. In nucleotides, the CDR3 is TGCAGTGCTAGAGAGGGACTCCCGAACACTGAAGCTTTCTTT. Residues: CSAREGLPNTEAFF.

There are a few counts of this clonotype. The rearrangement links TRBV19 to TRBJ2-2; 7 nucleotides agree with TRBD1. Germline trimming cut 6 bases from V and 6 bases from J; bases unmatched to any gene: 7. The germline V gene has CDR1 LNHDA and CDR2 SQIVND (reference sequence). This CDR3 is built from 14 residues. The CDR3 loop is CASSPTGPPGELFF. CDR3 coding DNA: TGTGCCAGTAGCCCGACAGGGCCACCCGGGGAGCTGTTTTTT.

The genes are TRBV12-3 or TRBV12-4 and TRBJ1-3, with D hard to call. The CDR3 is made up of 15 amino acids. V lost 4 bases, J lost 4 bases, and 14 bases lay in between. CDR3 sequence: CASSWGGPRGNTIYF. The CDR3 DNA follows: TGTGCCAGCAGTTGGGGAGGGCCTCGGGGAAACACCATATATTTT.

This clonotype was recorded at least ten times. The V call is TRBV30, the J call TRBJ2-5, with D hard to call. The CDR3 is made up of 13 amino acids. Germline lookup yields CDR1 GTSNPN and CDR2 SVGIG (reference sequence). Trimming cost V 0 bases and J 1 base, with 6 bases left between them. The CDR3 nucleotides are TGTGCCTGGAGTGTGGGGATCCAAGAGACCCAGTACTTC. It yields the protein CAWSVGIQETQYF.

Ten or more counts support this clonotype. This chain links TRBV4-2 with TRBJ2-7, with unresolved D. The CDR3 runs 15 residues. CDR1 is LGHNA, CDR2 YNFKEQ, per germline. The germline V and J ends were trimmed by 3 bases and 0 bases, with 12 bases remaining between them. DNA for the CDR3: TGTGCCAGCAGCCAGAGTGCCGGCCTCTCCTACGAGCAGTACTTC. Its protein is CASSQSAGLSYEQYF.

The table lists this clonotype with many counts. This rearrangement joins TRBV5-5 to TRBJ2-1; 7 bases map to TRBD2. This CDR3 is 14 amino acids long. The ends lost 2 bases at V and 6 bases at J; junction bases unmatched: 5. Germline-derived CDR1 and CDR2 are SGHKS and YYEKEE (reference sequence). The DNA for the CDR3 is TGTGCCAGCAGCTTAAGGGACTATCCCAATGAGCAGTTCTTC. Amino acids: CASSLRDYPNEQFF.

CDR3 in amino acids: CASSPRGGYEQYF. CDR3 DNA: TGTGCCAGCAGCCCGCGGGGGGGCTACGAGCAGTACTTC. The chain links TRBV6-5 to TRBJ2-7; 9 bases line up with TRBD2. Germline V gene lookup returns CDR1 MNHEY and CDR2 SVGAGI. CDR3 length: 13 amino acids. The V gene end was trimmed by 6 bases and the J gene end by 3 bases; junction bases not matched to a gene: 3.

This clonotype appeared a few times. V is TRBV20-1 and J is TRBJ2-7, with 7 nucleotides matching TRBD2. This CDR3 region has 12 residues. V was clipped by 3 bases and J by 3 bases; unmatched bases: 2. Germline CDR1 reads DFQATT; CDR2 reads SNEGSKA (reference sequence). The CDR3 loop reads CSASGGNYEQYF. CDR3 DNA sequence: TGCAGTGCTAGCGGGGGGAACTACGAGCAGTACTTC.